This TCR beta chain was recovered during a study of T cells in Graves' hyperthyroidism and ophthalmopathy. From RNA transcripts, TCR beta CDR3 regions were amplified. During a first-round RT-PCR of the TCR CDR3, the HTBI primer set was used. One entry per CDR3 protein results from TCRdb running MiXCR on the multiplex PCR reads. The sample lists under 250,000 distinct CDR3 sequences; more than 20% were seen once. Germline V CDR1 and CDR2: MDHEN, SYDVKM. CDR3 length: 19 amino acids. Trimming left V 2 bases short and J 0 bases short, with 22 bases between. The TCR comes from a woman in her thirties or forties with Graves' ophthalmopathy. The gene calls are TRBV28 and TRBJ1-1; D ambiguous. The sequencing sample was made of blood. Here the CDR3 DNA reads TGTGCCAGCAGTTTAGGGCCGATGAATTACACCGACCTGAACACTGAAGCTTTCTTT. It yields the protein CASSLGPMNYTDLNTEAFF.